Below, one T cell receptor beta chain is given with its context. The sample is drawn from a study of cytomegalovirus exposure and HLA in healthy donors. For the study at large: When 350 to 400 donors were genotyped, roughly 78% of them were found to fall in the Caucasian-associated ancestry cluster.

Trimming took off 6 bases at V and 2 bases at J, with 14 bases between the two ends. Germline assignment: CDR1 SGHAT and CDR2 FQNNGV. This CDR3 region has 14 residues. PCR amplification relied on 60 Vbeta primers (plus 13 Jbeta primers). Data came from immunoSEQ multiplex PCR; TCRdb stores just in-frame clones and leaves some out. The sample consists of under 200,000 clones, over 70% of them appearing once. The clonotype was recovered from a man aged 40-49 years in good health and CMV-seronegative. The sample consisted of PBMCs. The chain recombines TRBV11-2 with TRBJ2-7, with D unresolved. CDR3 region: CASRLPTVPYEQYF. DNA for the CDR3: TGTGCCAGCAGACTACCGACGGTACCCTACGAGCAGTACTTC.